The 14 T cell receptor beta chains listed next were all sequenced from one sample in a study of blood T cell repertoires in COVID-19. The table came from immunoSEQ multiplex PCR; TCRdb's copy has only in-frame clones and leaves some out. The sample has 130,000 to 150,000 clones, 85% to 90% seen once. Sequenced material: peripheral blood. These receptors came from a woman aged 50 to 60 with active or convalescent COVID-19.

The V and J genes are TRBV12-3 or TRBV12-4 and TRBJ1-5; D is ambiguous. V was cut by 4 bases and J by 3 bases, with 4 bases left in between. The CDR3 runs 12 residues. The chain's CDR3 is CASSSYNQPQHF. For the CDR3, the DNA is TGTGCCAGCAGTTCTTACAATCAGCCCCAGCATTTT.

CDR3 in DNA: TGTGCCAGCAGTGAAGCCCATAGTAGCAATCAGCCCCAGCATTTT. This codes for CASSEAHSSNQPQHF. The gene calls are TRBV6-1 and TRBJ1-5; D call uncertain. V lost 0 bases and J lost 0, with 6 bases in between. Germline V CDR1 and CDR2: MNHNS, SASEGT. The CDR3 totals 15 residues.

This clone was seen only once. The chain has TRBV4-3 and TRBJ2-1; tentatively, D is TRBD1 (6 bases). The CDR3 covers 14 residues. Trimming stripped 4 bases from V and 5 bases from J, with 12 bases between. Germline-derived CDR1 and CDR2 are LGHNA and YSLEER. The CDR3 is CASSPRTADNEQFF. The DNA of the CDR3 is TGCGCCAGCAGCCCGAGGACAGCGGACAATGAGCAGTTCTTC.

The J gene is TRBJ1-5, the V gene TRBV27; D not certain. V lost 2 bases and J 1 base, leaving 9 bases between the germline ends. The germline gives CDR1 MNHEY, CDR2 SMNVEV (reference sequence). The CDR3 runs to 15 residues. CDR3 in DNA: TGTGCCAGCAGTTTAGAGGGAGCCAGCAATCAGCCCCAGCATTTT. It codes for CASSLEGASNQPQHF.

The V call is TRBV4-3, the J call TRBJ2-7; 8 bases align to TRBD1. This CDR3 contains 15 residues. Germline CDR1 is LGHNA and CDR2 is YSLEER. V shed 0 bases, J shed 7 bases, and the junction held 8 bases outside the gene matches. CDR3 sequence (DNA): TGCGCCAGCAGCCAAGATAGGACAGGGTTGAGGGAGCAGTACTTC. It yields the protein CASSQDRTGLREQYF.

This chain links TRBV6-5 with TRBJ1-2; no reliable D call. The CDR3 covers 13 residues. V was cut by 6 bases and J by 4 bases, with 12 bases left in between. CDR1 is MNHEY, CDR2 SVGAGI, per germline. CDR3 coding DNA: TGTGCCAGCAGGCAAATTACGGGCTATGGCTACACCTTC. Protein: CASRQITGYGYTF.

This clone was seen a single time. This rearrangement joins TRBV7-9 to TRBJ1-3; D unclear. In germline, CDR1 is SEHNR, CDR2 FQNEAQ (reference sequence). This CDR3 spans 14 amino acids. The germline V and J ends were trimmed by 5 bases and 0 bases, with 8 bases remaining between them. Written as DNA, the CDR3 is TGTGCCAGCAGCCCCGGGTTCTCTGGAAACACCATATATTTT. This sequence encodes CASSPGFSGNTIYF.

The chain combines TRBV4-3 with TRBJ2-7, with D possibly being TRBD2 (6 bases). CDR3 length: 15 residues. Looked up from germline, CDR1 is LGHNA and CDR2 is YSLEER. V was shortened by 1 base and J by 3 bases, with 13 bases between the two germline ends. CDR3 bases: TGCGCCAGCAGCCAAGTAGCTCAGGGACTCTACGAGCAGTACTTC. The encoded protein is CASSQVAQGLYEQYF.

The gene calls are TRBV30 and TRBJ2-7; tentative D call: TRBD2 (5 bases). Germline values: CDR1 GTSNPN, CDR2 SVGIG (reference sequence). The germline V and J ends were trimmed by 2 bases and 3 bases, with 11 bases remaining between them. This CDR3 has 13 amino acids. The CDR3 DNA reads TGTGCCTGGAGTAGCTTAGGACTCTACGAGCAGTACTTC. As protein: CAWSSLGLYEQYF.

V usage is TRBV10-3 and J usage is TRBJ1-5, with D possibly being TRBD1 (5 bases). V was trimmed by 8 bases and J by 4 bases, leaving 12 bases between them. The germline CDR1 and CDR2 sequences are ENHRY and SYGVKD. The CDR3 has 13 residues. The CDR3 region has the DNA TGTGCCATCCCGGGGGGTTTGAATCAGCCCCAGCATTTT. Its translation: CAIPGGLNQPQHF.

With respect to this clone: This is likely a read error, given that the CDR3 carries no conserved phenylalanine or tryptophan at its end. DNA of the CDR3: TGTGCCAGCAGCCTCGGACAGTTGTATGGCTACACCTCC. Translation gives CASSLGQLYGYTS. The chain recombines TRBV11-2 with TRBJ1-2; possibly TRBD1 for D (6 bases). V lost 5 bases and J 5 bases, leaving 12 bases between the germline ends. From germline, CDR1 is SGHAT and CDR2 FQNNGV. This CDR3 has 13 amino acids.

The J gene is TRBJ1-2, the V gene TRBV27; a weak D match, TRBD1 (5 bases). V gave up 3 bases and J gave up 4 bases, with 21 bases separating them. The CDR3 spans 17 residues. Germline loops: CDR1 MNHEY, CDR2 SMNVEV (reference sequence). This CDR3 is CASSFSILGRGIYGYTF. CDR3 coding DNA: TGTGCCAGCAGTTTTTCGATCCTGGGACGGGGGATCTATGGCTACACCTTC.

This clone was counted only a few times. V and J are TRBV6-6 and TRBJ1-2; 8 bases map to TRBD1. Germline lookup yields CDR1 MNHNY and CDR2 SVGAGI (reference sequence). CDR3 size: 16 residues. J gave up 4 bases and V 7 bases, and 14 bases lay outside the gene matches. CDR3 nucleotides: TGTGCCAGCACCGAACTCCCGACAGGGGTCGGCTATGGCTACACCTTC. Translating it yields CASTELPTGVGYGYTF.

The chain's CDR3 is CASVDSRNTEAFF. As DNA, the CDR3 is TGTGCCAGCGTAGACAGCCGGAACACTGAAGCTTTCTTT. The chain couples TRBV14 to TRBJ1-1; D is possibly TRBD1 (5 bases). The CDR3 extends over 13 amino acids. Germline lookup yields CDR1 SGHDN and CDR2 FVKESK. Trimming took 8 bases from V and 1 from J, leaving 11 bases between them.